This passage covers 27 T cell receptor beta chains from one sample sequenced in a study of T cell repertoires in cytomegalovirus infection. These receptors' targets are unknown. TCRdb fed the reads into MiXCR, producing one record per CDR3 protein. The sample holds 800,000 to 950,000 distinct CDR3 sequences, 30% to 35% seen once. Sequencing used cultured CD8+ T cells from PBMCs, obtained from culture after CMV antigen stimulation. The source of these receptors is a human donor in good health (CMV status not recorded). Some clones in this sample may be carry-over from other donors' samples.

This clonotype has more than one count but fewer than ten. The genes are TRBV6-5 and TRBJ2-3; D is undetermined. The germline CDR1 and CDR2 sequences are MNHEY and SVGAGI. Between the trimmed V and J ends, which lost 2 bases and 4 bases, there was a span of 16 bases. The CDR3 covers 16 residues. CDR3 loop: CASSYEVAAGADTQYF. For the CDR3, the DNA is TGTGCCAGCAGTTACGAGGTGGCAGCCGGTGCAGATACGCAGTATTTT.

A single count supports this clonotype. This may arise from a read error, as a much more abundant clone is one base away. V is TRBV5-4 and J is TRBJ2-1; D is uncertain. Trimming took 2 bases from V and 8 from J, leaving 8 bases between them. The V gene's germline CDR1 is SGHNT and CDR2 YYREEE (reference sequence). The CDR3 is made up of 12 amino acids. The CDR3 sequence is CASSLTRDEQFF. As DNA, the CDR3 is TGTGCCAGCAGCTTAACCCGGGATGAGCAGTTCTTC. The entire variable domain, with the rest obtained from reference TRBV5-4 and TRBJ2-1, is as follows: ETGVTQSPTHLIKTRGQQVTLRCSSQSGHNTVSWYQQALGQGPQFIFQYYREEENGRGNFPPRFSGLQFPNYSSELNVNALELDDSALYLCASSLTRDEQFFGPGTRLTVL.

This chain connects TRBV7-9 to TRBJ2-1; D is undetermined. Trimming pared 5 bases from V and 0 bases from J, leaving 11 bases between. Looked up from germline, CDR1 is SEHNR and CDR2 is FQNEAQ (reference sequence). The CDR3 runs 15 residues. Here the CDR3 DNA reads TGTGCCAGCAGCGCGGTAGTTGGCTCCTACAATGAGCAGTTCTTC. It yields the protein CASSAVVGSYNEQFF.

In this sample, this clonotype turned up a few times. V usage is TRBV7-9 and J usage is TRBJ2-1; 10 bases map to TRBD2. CDR3 size: 18 residues. V lost 4 bases, J lost 0 bases, and 9 bases stayed unmatched. Germline CDR1 reads SEHNR; CDR2 reads FQNEAQ (reference sequence). As DNA, the CDR3 is TGTGCCAGCAGCTCTCCTCAAGCGGGGGGGCCCTCCTACAATGAGCAGTTCTTC. It yields the protein CASSSPQAGGPSYNEQFF.

This clonotype turned up a few times. V and J are TRBV6-1 and TRBJ2-5; D possibly corresponds to TRBD2 (6 bases). The germline gives CDR1 MNHNS, CDR2 SASEGT. Trimming took off 4 bases at V and 5 bases at J, with 17 bases between the two ends. The CDR3 covers 15 residues. For the CDR3, the DNA is TGTGCCAGCAGTGCGTGGGGTGGGGGGTCGGAGACCCAGTACTTC. Its protein product is CASSAWGGGSETQYF.

This clonotype has at least ten counts. J is TRBJ2-7 and V is TRBV12-3 or TRBV12-4; 12 bases match TRBD2. CDR3 length equals 15 residues. V gave up 5 bases and J gave up 0 bases; unmatched junction bases: 2. This CDR3 is CASSGLAGPSYEQYF. In DNA form, the CDR3 reads TGTGCCAGCAGTGGACTAGCGGGGCCCTCCTACGAGCAGTACTTC.

The chain couples TRBV5-6 to TRBJ1-1, with no clear D. CDR1 and CDR2 (germline): SGHDT, YYEEEE. The CDR3 has 15 residues. V dropped 3 bases and J dropped 7 bases, with 19 bases sitting between them. Written as DNA, the CDR3 is TGTGCCAGCAGCTCCTCCGACGGAGGGTCTCTTGAAGCTTTCTTT. It encodes CASSSSDGGSLEAFF.

This clonotype has just one count. The V gene is TRBV6-6, the J gene TRBJ2-1; no definite D call. CDR3 size: 14 residues. V was cut by 4 bases and J by 4 bases, with 11 bases left in between. The germline CDR1 and CDR2 sequences are MNHNY and SVGAGI (reference sequence). The chain's CDR3 is CASSSSLGYNEQFF. The CDR3 bases are TGTGCCAGCAGTTCCTCACTGGGTTACAATGAGCAGTTCTTC.

This chain joins TRBV5-1 and TRBJ1-2; D uncertain. Germline CDR1 reads SGHRS; CDR2 reads YFSETQ. V was shortened by 4 bases and J by 5 bases, with 18 bases between the two germline ends. The CDR3 runs 15 residues. CDR3 amino acids: CASSPTGRQDYGYTF. The CDR3 DNA is TGCGCCAGCAGCCCGACGGGCCGGCAAGATTATGGCTACACCTTC.

The chain combines TRBV7-9 with TRBJ1-6; TRBD1 matches 9 bases. Germline V gives CDR1 SEHNR, CDR2 FQNEAQ (reference sequence). With V trimmed by 4 bases and J by 4 bases, 2 bases remained unmatched. This CDR3 has 15 residues. The CDR3 protein is CASSWGQGYNSPLHF. The CDR3 region has the DNA TGTGCCAGCAGCTGGGGACAGGGTTATAATTCACCCCTCCACTTT.

This chain uses TRBV12-3 or TRBV12-4 with TRBJ1-4; TRBD1 agrees at 12 bases. The CDR3 totals 15 residues. V lost 2 bases and J lost 14; bases outside the gene matches: 9. The CDR3 coding sequence is TGTGCCAGCAGTTTACCGGGACAGGGGGCCCTCGATCTGTTTTTT. Protein sequence: CASSLPGQGALDLFF.

This clonotype was counted many times. The V call is TRBV7-2, the J call TRBJ1-6; D is unresolved. Trimming pared 5 bases from V and 10 bases from J, leaving 21 bases between. The CDR3 extends over 16 amino acids. Germline CDR1 is SGHTA and CDR2 is FQGNSA. The CDR3 nucleotides are TGTGCCAGCAGCCCGTTTGTCTGGTATTTGAACTCACCCCTCCACTTT. Translating it yields CASSPFVWYLNSPLHF.

This clonotype was recorded a few times. The chain recombines TRBV24-1 with TRBJ1-5; D is undetermined. From germline, CDR1 is KGHDR and CDR2 SFDVKD. Trimming cost V 7 bases and J 1 base, with 16 bases left between them. The CDR3 contains 16 residues. CDR3 sequence: CATRRHRDRSNQPQHF. The CDR3 DNA is TGTGCCACCAGAAGACACCGCGACCGAAGCAATCAGCCCCAGCATTTT.

The chain combines TRBV29-1 with TRBJ2-3, with D hard to call. The germline V and J ends were trimmed by 4 bases and 10 bases, with 21 bases remaining between them. CDR3 length: 14 amino acids. Germline lookup yields CDR1 SQVTM and CDR2 ANQGSEA. In nucleotides, the CDR3 is TGCAGCGTTGCGCGCCTTGGCCCTACGATTGCGCAGTATTTT. Its translation: CSVARLGPTIAQYF.

Details on this clonotype: Sequence at one end of the junction differs from germline and may be a read error. The V and J genes are TRBV12-3 or TRBV12-4 and TRBJ1-1, with D hard to call. This CDR3 has 11 residues. CDR3 bases: TGTGTCAGCAGATCGGGTCCTGAAGCTTTCTTT. As protein: CVSRSGPEAFF.

This chain connects TRBV10-2 to TRBJ2-3, with 10 bases that match TRBD2. CDR1 WSHSY and CDR2 SAAADI come from the germline V gene. This CDR3 is 14 amino acids long. Trimming at V came to 2 bases and at J to 6 bases, leaving 2 bases not matched to a gene. The CDR3 DNA is TGCGCCAGCAGTGAGGGACTAGCGGCGGATACGCAGTATTTT. Translated: CASSEGLAADTQYF.

This clonotype has more than one count but fewer than ten. The chain uses TRBV7-8 and TRBJ2-7; D is uncertain. This CDR3 contains 11 residues. Germline-derived CDR1 and CDR2 are SGHVS and FQNEAQ. Trimming shortened V by 6 bases and J by 5 bases, and 8 bases separated the two germline ends. The CDR3 protein is CASRSGHEQYF. The CDR3, as DNA: TGTGCCAGCAGATCCGGCCACGAGCAGTACTTC.

As for this clonotype: Mismatch with germline at one junction end may stem from a read error. This chain uses TRBV4-1 with TRBJ2-2, with TRBD2 matching over 14 bases. CDR3 length equals 20 residues. The germline gives CDR1 MGHRA, CDR2 YSYEKL. This CDR3 reads CASSHPGLAGGPGATGELFF. In nucleotides, the CDR3 is TGCGCCAGCAGCCATCCCGGACTAGCGGGGGGCCCCGGTGCGACCGGGGAGCTGTTTTTC.

A note on this clonotype: Just one base apart from a much larger clone, this may be a read error. It is likely a read error, because the conserved phenylalanine at the end of the CDR3 is missing. The chain is built from TRBV7-2 and TRBJ1-5, with D maybe TRBD1 (5 bases). This CDR3 region has 15 residues. The V gene lost 1 base and the J gene lost 2 bases, with 9 bases spanning the gap. Germline values: CDR1 SGHTA, CDR2 FQGNSA. This chain's CDR3 is CASSLDGARNQPQHS. The CDR3 DNA reads as TGTGCCAGCAGCTTAGATGGGGCCCGCAATCAGCCCCAGCATTCT.

The chain employs TRBV11-2 and TRBJ2-1, with 11 bases lining up with TRBD2. The CDR3 runs to 15 residues. Germline V gene lookup returns CDR1 SGHAT and CDR2 FQNNGV. V shed 6 bases, J shed 6 bases, and the junction held 7 bases outside the gene matches. The CDR3 here is CASSNLAGGFNEQFF. The CDR3 coding sequence is TGTGCCAGCAGTAATCTAGCGGGGGGTTTCAATGAGCAGTTCTTC.

This clonotype occurred once. The CDR3 coding sequence is TGTGCCACCAGTGACCACGCGAACTATGGCTACACCTTC. It yields the protein CATSDHANYGYTF. The V call is TRBV24-1, the J call TRBJ1-2; D gene ambiguous. Per the germline V gene, CDR1 is KGHDR and CDR2 is SFDVKD. This CDR3 has 13 amino acids. V was clipped by 4 bases and J by 2 bases, with 7 bases between them.

The chain joins TRBV11-3 to TRBJ2-2; TRBD1 might be the D (5 bases). V shed 5 bases and J shed 2 bases, with 15 bases lying between them. This CDR3 spans 16 amino acids. The germline V gene has CDR1 SGHNT and CDR2 YENEEA. The CDR3 coding sequence is TGTGCCAGCAGCCCCCCCGGCTGGACAAACACCGGGGAGCTGTTTTTT. Translation: CASSPPGWTNTGELFF.

The rearrangement joins TRBV25-1 to TRBJ1-2; D unclear. The CDR3 loop spans 13 amino acids. Trimming pared 0 bases from V and 8 bases from J, leaving 10 bases between. The germline V gene encodes CDR1 MGHDK and CDR2 SYGVNS. CDR3 DNA sequence: TGTGCCAGCAGTGAATATCGAGAGTCCGGCTACACCTTC. Translated: CASSEYRESGYTF.

With regard to this clonotype: A single base separates this from a much larger clone, so it may be a read error. The chain has TRBV7-2 and TRBJ2-1; tentatively, D is TRBD2 (5 bases). The CDR3 runs to 15 residues. Germline lookup yields CDR1 SGHTA and CDR2 FQGNSA. V lost 4 bases and J lost 4, with 14 bases in between. CDR3 sequence reads: CASSYQSGTYNEQFF. The DNA of the CDR3 is TGTGCCAGCAGCTATCAATCGGGAACGTACAATGAGCAGTTCTTC.

The V gene is TRBV18, the J gene TRBJ2-7; D possibly uses TRBD1 or TRBD2 (5 bases each). The CDR3 runs 13 residues. CDR1 and CDR2 (germline): KGHSH, LQKENI. The ends were cut back, 7 bases at V and 3 bases at J, with 13 bases in the middle. The CDR3 here is CASWETASYEQYF. The DNA for the CDR3 is TGTGCCAGCTGGGAGACAGCCAGCTACGAGCAGTACTTC.

This clonotype was counted a few times. The rearrangement links TRBV27 to TRBJ1-1; tentatively, D is TRBD1 (6 bases). The germline gives CDR1 MNHEY, CDR2 SMNVEV (reference sequence). The CDR3 covers 15 residues. Trimming took off 3 bases at V and 3 bases at J, with 14 bases between the two ends. The CDR3 region has the DNA TGTGCCAGCAGTTTGGTGGCAGGGGCCGACACTGAAGCTTTCTTT. Translated: CASSLVAGADTEAFF.

This clonotype was observed at least ten times. This chain links TRBV11-2 with TRBJ2-5, with TRBD2 matching over 10 bases. Germline CDR1 SGHAT, CDR2 FQNNGV. The CDR3 is made up of 15 amino acids. V shed 2 bases and J 1 base; nucleotides not matched to a gene: 1. The DNA of the CDR3 is TGTGCCAGCAGCTTAACTAGCGGGACCCAAGAGACCCAGTACTTC. Translating it yields CASSLTSGTQETQYF.